This is a list of T cell receptor beta chains from one sample in a study of long-term antiretroviral therapy in people with HIV. The table came from immunoSEQ multiplex PCR; TCRdb's copy has only in-frame clones and leaves some out. The profile shows about 17,000 clones, 65% to 85% of them singletons. The source material was unsorted PBMCs, sampled 2.3 years after starting antiretroviral therapy. The receptors shown here come from a woman in her thirties or forties with HIV. Each CDR3 is given with its conserved first and last residue. Each record gives: CDR3 length, V gene, J gene, CDR3 protein.

cdr3_length: 13
v_call: TRBV11-3
j_call: TRBJ1-2
cdr3_aa: CASRDRADHGYTF

cdr3_length: 13
v_call: TRBV29-1
j_call: TRBJ2-1
cdr3_aa: CSVPLEVSGEQFF

cdr3_length: 13
v_call: TRBV30
j_call: TRBJ2-7
cdr3_aa: CAWSVRSNYEQYF

cdr3_length: 11
v_call: TRBV14
j_call: TRBJ1-3
cdr3_aa: CASSQGNTIYF

cdr3_length: 14
v_call: TRBV18
j_call: TRBJ1-6
cdr3_aa: CASSPSGTSSPLHF

cdr3_length: 13
v_call: TRBV9
j_call: TRBJ2-3
cdr3_aa: CASSVGQSDTQYF

cdr3_length: 14
v_call: TRBV7-9
j_call: TRBJ1-2
cdr3_aa: CASSAGTGYYGYTF

cdr3_length: 13
v_call: TRBV5-4
j_call: TRBJ1-2
cdr3_aa: CASSSQGAPGYTF

cdr3_length: 13
v_call: TRBV9
j_call: TRBJ1-2
cdr3_aa: CASRGRGNYGYTF

cdr3_length: 15
v_call: TRBV15
j_call: TRBJ1-3
cdr3_aa: CATSRTRDSGNTIYF

cdr3_length: 13
v_call: TRBV11-2
j_call: TRBJ2-5
cdr3_aa: CASSLVLGETQYF

cdr3_length: 18
v_call: TRBV2
j_call: TRBJ2-1
cdr3_aa: CASSGPRDPRTRPNEQFF

cdr3_length: 15
v_call: TRBV7-9
j_call: TRBJ2-1
cdr3_aa: CATLALSGGAYEQFF

cdr3_length: 16
v_call: TRBV11-2
j_call: TRBJ2-7
cdr3_aa: CASSRSPSGSPFEQYF

cdr3_length: 13
v_call: TRBV4-3
j_call: TRBJ1-4
cdr3_aa: CASSQANRDKLFF

cdr3_length: 14
v_call: TRBV30
j_call: TRBJ2-1
cdr3_aa: CAWSGREGYNEQFF

cdr3_length: 14
v_call: TRBV14
j_call: TRBJ2-7
cdr3_aa: CASSPRTGLNEQYF

cdr3_length: 16
v_call: TRBV5-4
j_call: TRBJ2-5
cdr3_aa: CASSLAGGGGQETQYF

cdr3_length: 13
v_call: TRBV7-9
j_call: TRBJ2-7
cdr3_aa: CASSGRDVREQYF

cdr3_length: 16
v_call: TRBV2
j_call: TRBJ1-5
cdr3_aa: CASSEDAWAEDQPQHF

cdr3_length: 15
v_call: TRBV6-1
j_call: TRBJ1-2
cdr3_aa: CASRTTRRTNYGYTF

cdr3_length: 14
v_call: TRBV11-3
j_call: TRBJ1-2
cdr3_aa: CASSLERQGPPHTF

cdr3_length: 13
v_call: TRBV25-1
j_call: TRBJ1-1
cdr3_aa: CASSEFMNTEAFF

cdr3_length: 13
v_call: TRBV7-2
j_call: TRBJ1-2
cdr3_aa: CASSLMLGGGYTF

cdr3_length: 16
v_call: TRBV30
j_call: TRBJ2-3
cdr3_aa: CAWSPGLAGGRGTQYF

cdr3_length: 12
v_call: TRBV10-2
j_call: TRBJ2-1
cdr3_aa: CASGRGGSEQFF

cdr3_length: 15
v_call: TRBV19
j_call: TRBJ1-1
cdr3_aa: CASSLDRGLNTEAFF

cdr3_length: 15
v_call: TRBV4-3
j_call: TRBJ1-1
cdr3_aa: CASSQDVDGYTEAFF

cdr3_length: 16
v_call: TRBV11-2
j_call: TRBJ1-3
cdr3_aa: CASSLGQGARGNTIYF

cdr3_length: 14
v_call: TRBV7-9
j_call: TRBJ1-6
cdr3_aa: CASSPGQGDSPLHF

cdr3_length: 16
v_call: TRBV5-1
j_call: TRBJ2-3
cdr3_aa: CASSDRDPHTTDTQYF

cdr3_length: 15
v_call: TRBV5-6
j_call: TRBJ1-6
cdr3_aa: CASSLAGSYNSPLHF

cdr3_length: 15
v_call: TRBV13
j_call: TRBJ2-3
cdr3_aa: CASSLGSHSTDTQYF

cdr3_length: 16
v_call: TRBV11-2
j_call: TRBJ2-2
cdr3_aa: CASSLDTSETTGELFF

cdr3_length: 12
v_call: TRBV21-1
j_call: TRBJ2-7
cdr3_aa: CASSKAQTGKYF

cdr3_length: 14
v_call: TRBV18
j_call: TRBJ2-2
cdr3_aa: CASSPQTRSGELFF

cdr3_length: 14
v_call: TRBV5-6
j_call: TRBJ1-1
cdr3_aa: CASSLRGVYTEAFF

cdr3_length: 13
v_call: TRBV18
j_call: TRBJ1-2
cdr3_aa: CASSDGGTYGYTF

cdr3_length: 15
v_call: TRBV7-2
j_call: TRBJ1-6
cdr3_aa: CASSLFTGWLSPLHF

cdr3_length: 15
v_call: TRBV5-5
j_call: TRBJ2-1
cdr3_aa: CASSIRTSGLDEQFF

cdr3_length: 15
v_call: TRBV7-6
j_call: TRBJ2-5
cdr3_aa: CASSSGTGEGETQYF

cdr3_length: 15
v_call: TRBV30
j_call: TRBJ2-7
cdr3_aa: CAWSAPTSGRWEQYF

cdr3_length: 11
v_call: TRBV6-5
j_call: TRBJ2-5
cdr3_aa: CASRYQETQYF

cdr3_length: 13
v_call: TRBV11-2
j_call: TRBJ2-1
cdr3_aa: CASSLGLNNEQFF

cdr3_length: 17
v_call: TRBV6-1
j_call: TRBJ1-1
cdr3_aa: CASSEVWQGSWGTEAFF

cdr3_length: 19
v_call: TRBV21-1
j_call: TRBJ2-2
cdr3_aa: CASSGGGTSGRRYTGELFF

cdr3_length: 14
v_call: TRBV5-1
j_call: TRBJ2-3
cdr3_aa: CASSRTGGTDTQYF

cdr3_length: 13
v_call: TRBV23-1
j_call: TRBJ1-2
cdr3_aa: CASSRARENGYTF

cdr3_length: 15
v_call: TRBV5-4
j_call: TRBJ1-1
cdr3_aa: CASSGPGQGNTEAFF

cdr3_length: 15
v_call: TRBV27
j_call: TRBJ1-2
cdr3_aa: CASTSGLDRAGGYTF

cdr3_length: 12
v_call: TRBV7-2
j_call: TRBJ1-5
cdr3_aa: CASSLAPPPQHF

cdr3_length: 15
v_call: TRBV7-8
j_call: TRBJ1-5
cdr3_aa: CASSSLGGSNQPQHF